This TCR beta chain was retrieved from a study of beta chain features in type 1 diabetes. Whole-study findings and limits: When Type 1 diabetes patients were examined, their TCRB CDR3s proved moderately but significantly shorter in all four CD4+ subsets. cDNA sequencing could over-represent cells with high TCR expression. More deletions and fewer insertions at VDJ junctions were seen in type 1 diabetes patients.

In its sample, this clone was seen a few times. Antigen: not known. What was sequenced were expressed TCRB transcripts, since all of the isolated RNA had been reverse transcribed. The assay was immunoSEQ multiplex PCR, and TCRdb's table has in-frame clones only and misses some. Altogether about 250,000 clones are present, roughly 10% being singletons, with the ten largest covering 0.017%. In germline, CDR1 is MNHEY, CDR2 SVGAGI. The CDR3 loop spans 16 amino acids. J gave up 0 bases and V 4 bases, and 7 bases lay outside the gene matches. Sequencing input: naive CD4+ T cells from blood. V gene TRBV6-5 combines with J gene TRBJ2-7; TRBD2 aligns across 9 bases. This TCR was sampled from a young man with type 1 diabetes. The CDR3 loop reads CASSSLAGKSSYEQYF. CDR3 nucleotides: TGTGCCAGCAGTTCCCTAGCGGGGAAGAGCTCCTACGAGCAGTACTTC.